Given below is one T cell receptor beta chain in context. The entry originates in a study of control samples from healthy donors and cancer patients. Assay: immunoSEQ multiplex PCR; the TCRdb copy retains only in-frame clones and omits some. The sample records around 82,000 clones, around nine tenths being singletons. This CDR3 comprises 16 residues. V shed 6 bases and J shed 2 bases, with 16 bases lying between them. CDR1 MGHRA and CDR2 YSYEKL come from the germline V gene. The material sequenced was blood. This sequence was found in a man aged 50 to 60 in good health. V gene TRBV4-1 combines with J gene TRBJ1-4, with a weak D call TRBD1 (6 bases). CDR3: CASRSLGGATNEKLFF. The CDR3 bases are TGCGCCAGCAGATCTCTCGGGGGGGCGACTAATGAAAAACTGTTTTTT.